This is a list of T cell receptor beta chains from one sample in a study of cytomegalovirus exposure and HLA in healthy donors. The data were produced by immunoSEQ multiplex PCR, yet TCRdb's version contains in-frame clones alone and is incomplete. The data contain just over 150,000 clones, 70% to 90% of them singletons. The sample consisted of PBMCs. These receptors all stem from a young woman in good health and CMV-seronegative. Each CDR3 is given with its conserved first and last residue. Fields, in order: V gene, D gene, CDR3 length, clone size, J gene, CDR3 DNA, CDR3 protein. The D gene is left open where the match is weak. Clone size appears in some rows only: once, few, many, or a class for an expanded clone.

V: TRBV28
D: NA
length: 15
size: NA
J: TRBJ1-5
DNA: TGTGCCAGCAGTACCGCGGGGGGTCCAGTTCAGCCCCAGCATTTT
CDR3: CASSTAGGPVQPQHF

V: TRBV5-5
D: TRBD2
length: 17
size: NA
J: TRBJ2-2
DNA: TGTGCCAGCAGCTTGGGCACGAGCGGGGGGGACACCGGGGAGCTGTTTTTT
CDR3: CASSLGTSGGDTGELFF

V: TRBV15
D: NA
length: 14
size: NA
J: TRBJ1-4
DNA: TGTGCCACCAGCCTATCGGGACTTAATGAAAAACTGTTTTTT
CDR3: CATSLSGLNEKLFF

V: TRBV4-3
D: TRBD2
length: 16
size: few
J: TRBJ2-6
DNA: TGCGCCAGCAGCCAACAAGCAGCGGGGGGGGCCAACGTCCTGACTTTC
CDR3: CASSQQAAGGANVLTF

V: TRBV4-1
D: TRBD1
length: 15
size: NA
J: TRBJ2-7
DNA: TGCGCCAGCAGCCAACCCCGAAGACAGGGCTACGAGCAGTACTTC
CDR3: CASSQPRRQGYEQYF

V: TRBV4-1
D: NA
length: 14
size: NA
J: TRBJ2-7
DNA: TGCGCCAGCAGCCAAAGGGCAGGGGACCACGAGCAGTACTTC
CDR3: CASSQRAGDHEQYF

V: TRBV19
D: NA
length: 13
size: NA
J: TRBJ2-1
DNA: TGTGCCAGTAGTGGGGGCACGGGCAATGAGCAGTTCTTC
CDR3: CASSGGTGNEQFF

V: TRBV19
D: NA
length: 11
size: NA
J: TRBJ2-7
DNA: TGTGCCAGTACCCGAGGTGACGAGCAGTACTTC
CDR3: CASTRGDEQYF

V: TRBV7-9
D: TRBD2
length: 19
size: NA
J: TRBJ2-7
DNA: TGTGCCAGCAGCCCCCTAGGGACACCGGGACTAGCGGGGGAAAACGAGCAGTACTTC
CDR3: CASSPLGTPGLAGENEQYF

V: TRBV25-1
D: NA
length: 16
size: NA
J: TRBJ2-1
DNA: TGTGCCAGCAGTCACATCACCGCCGTTACGCCCGCTGAGCAGTTCTTC
CDR3: CASSHITAVTPAEQFF

V: TRBV2
D: NA
length: 12
size: NA
J: TRBJ1-2
DNA: TGTGCCAGCAGTGAAGTCGGGTATGGCTACACCTTC
CDR3: CASSEVGYGYTF

V: TRBV6-1
D: NA
length: 14
size: NA
J: TRBJ1-1
DNA: TGTGCCAGCAGTGAAGGGCCTAGGAACACTGAAGCTTTCTTT
CDR3: CASSEGPRNTEAFF

V: TRBV19
D: TRBD1
length: 15
size: NA
J: TRBJ2-5
DNA: TGTGCCAGTAGTCCCAGGCCTGACAGGGCGCAGACCCAGTACTTC
CDR3: CASSPRPDRAQTQYF

V: TRBV12-5
D: NA
length: 17
size: NA
J: TRBJ2-7
DNA: TGTGCTAGTGGTTTTTTGACGGCGAGGGCCGTCGAGGAGCGGCAGTACTTC
CDR3: CASGFLTARAVEERQYF

V: TRBV28
D: NA
length: 13
size: NA
J: TRBJ2-7
DNA: TGTGCCAGCAGTTTTCGCACCTACTACGAGCAGTACTTC
CDR3: CASSFRTYYEQYF

V: TRBV7-9
D: TRBD1
length: 15
size: NA
J: TRBJ2-7
DNA: TGTGCCAACAGCCCCCGGGACAGCAGCTCCTACGAGCAGTACTTC
CDR3: CANSPRDSSSYEQYF

V: TRBV18
D: TRBD1
length: 15
size: NA
J: TRBJ2-2
DNA: TGTGCCAGCTCACCCGGGACAGGGGACACCGGGGAGCTGTTTTTT
CDR3: CASSPGTGDTGELFF

V: TRBV27
D: TRBD2
length: 15
size: few
J: TRBJ2-2
DNA: TGTGCCAGCAGTTTGGTGACTAGCTTGGCCGGGGAGCTGTTTTTT
CDR3: CASSLVTSLAGELFF

V: TRBV5-1
D: NA
length: 14
size: NA
J: TRBJ1-1
DNA: TGCGCCAGCAGCGGCGGGGTACTCAACACTGAAGCTTTCTTT
CDR3: CASSGGVLNTEAFF

V: TRBV7-9
D: NA
length: 12
size: NA
J: TRBJ1-3
DNA: TGTTCCAGCAGCTTAGCGAGCTACACCATATATTTT
CDR3: CSSSLASYTIYF

V: TRBV28
D: TRBD1
length: 15
size: NA
J: TRBJ2-5
DNA: TGTGCCAGCAGGCAAAGAGGGGGCGAGGTGGAGACCCAGTACTTC
CDR3: CASRQRGGEVETQYF

V: TRBV9
D: NA
length: 15
size: NA
J: TRBJ1-2
DNA: TGTGCCAGCAGCCCCCCTTGGGCAGGTTCCGATGGCTACACCTTC
CDR3: CASSPPWAGSDGYTF

V: TRBV6-5
D: NA
length: 15
size: NA
J: TRBJ1-5
DNA: TGTGCCAGCAGTACCCCTCATGAGAGCAATCAGCCCCAGCATTTT
CDR3: CASSTPHESNQPQHF

V: TRBV27
D: TRBD2
length: 14
size: NA
J: TRBJ2-7
DNA: TGTGCCAGCAGCCGCGGGGGGGGAACCCACGAGCAGTACTTC
CDR3: CASSRGGGTHEQYF

V: TRBV6-4
D: TRBD2
length: 14
size: NA
J: TRBJ2-1
DNA: TGTGCCAGCAGTGACACTAGCGGTTACAATGAGCAGTTCTTC
CDR3: CASSDTSGYNEQFF

V: TRBV6-1
D: NA
length: 14
size: NA
J: TRBJ1-2
DNA: TGTGCCAGCAGTTCACAGGTGCCCCACTATGGCTACACCTTC
CDR3: CASSSQVPHYGYTF

V: TRBV7-9
D: TRBD1
length: 15
size: NA
J: TRBJ2-7
DNA: TGTGCCAGCAGCTTAGGACAGGGAACCCTCTACGAGCAGTACTTC
CDR3: CASSLGQGTLYEQYF

V: TRBV15
D: NA
length: 16
size: NA
J: TRBJ2-2
DNA: TGTGCCACCAGCGGCCCAGGCCTATTGTCGACCGGGGAGCTGTTTTTT
CDR3: CATSGPGLLSTGELFF

V: TRBV6-6
D: NA
length: 15
size: NA
J: TRBJ2-7
DNA: TGTGCCAGCAGTTACCCAATCGGGGGAGGCTACGAGCAGTACTTC
CDR3: CASSYPIGGGYEQYF

V: TRBV7-9
D: TRBD2
length: 17
size: NA
J: TRBJ2-3
DNA: TGTGCCAGCAGCTTACTAGCGGGCTTTCGGAGCACAGATACGCAGTATTTT
CDR3: CASSLLAGFRSTDTQYF

V: TRBV11-3
D: NA
length: 14
size: NA
J: TRBJ2-7
DNA: TGTGCCAGCAGCTTAGCCCCGGACAGCTACGAGCAGTACTTC
CDR3: CASSLAPDSYEQYF

V: TRBV28
D: TRBD1
length: 14
size: NA
J: TRBJ1-3
DNA: TGTGCCAGCAGGCCCAGGGGGTTCGGAAACACCATATATTTT
CDR3: CASRPRGFGNTIYF

V: TRBV6-1
D: NA
length: 17
size: NA
J: TRBJ1-5
DNA: TGTGCCAGCAGTGAATGGAGGGGAAAAGGGGCAAATCAGCCCCAGCATTTT
CDR3: CASSEWRGKGANQPQHF

V: TRBV7-8
D: NA
length: 16
size: NA
J: TRBJ1-1
DNA: TGTGCCAGCAGCCTAGCGAGGTTTCTTCGAAACACTGAAGCTTTCTTT
CDR3: CASSLARFLRNTEAFF

V: TRBV2
D: TRBD1
length: 12
size: NA
J: TRBJ1-2
DNA: TGTGCCAGCAGATGGACAGGGGATGGCTACACCTTC
CDR3: CASRWTGDGYTF

V: TRBV28
D: TRBD1
length: 13
size: few
J: TRBJ1-2
DNA: TGTGCCAGCTTGTCCTTACAGGGGGCTCAATACACCTTC
CDR3: CASLSLQGAQYTF

V: TRBV7-9
D: NA
length: 13
size: few
J: TRBJ1-4
DNA: TGTGCCAGCAGCTTAGGGGGCGAAGGAAAACTGTTTTTT
CDR3: CASSLGGEGKLFF

V: TRBV7-2
D: NA
length: 17
size: NA
J: TRBJ2-2
DNA: TGTGCCAGCAGCTTAGTATGGGGCGTTCAAAACACCGGGGAGCTGTTTTTT
CDR3: CASSLVWGVQNTGELFF

V: TRBV27
D: NA
length: 13
size: NA
J: TRBJ2-3
DNA: TGTGCCAGCAGTCACTCCGAGGGAGATACGCAGTATTTT
CDR3: CASSHSEGDTQYF

V: TRBV10-3
D: NA
length: 13
size: NA
J: TRBJ1-1
DNA: TGTGCCATCACGTTGCGGGAGGACACTGAAGCTTTCTTT
CDR3: CAITLREDTEAFF

V: TRBV2
D: TRBD1
length: 14
size: NA
J: TRBJ2-1
DNA: TGTGCCAGCAGTGACGGGACAGGGAACAATGAGCAGTTCTTC
CDR3: CASSDGTGNNEQFF

V: TRBV30
D: TRBD1
length: 14
size: NA
J: TRBJ1-4
DNA: TGTGCCTGGAGTGCCCAGGGGGTGGGTGAAAAACTGTTTTTT
CDR3: CAWSAQGVGEKLFF

V: TRBV5-4
D: TRBD1
length: 15
size: NA
J: TRBJ1-6
DNA: TGTGCCAACACCGCCGGGACAGGGGCAAATTCACCCCTCCACTTT
CDR3: CANTAGTGANSPLHF

V: TRBV14
D: NA
length: 15
size: NA
J: TRBJ2-1
DNA: TGTGCCAGCAGCCAAGGCACGGCCAGGTACAATGAGCAGTTCTTC
CDR3: CASSQGTARYNEQFF